A selection of T cell receptor beta chains follows, all from one sample in a study of beta chain features in type 1 diabetes. The repertoire was sequenced with immunoSEQ multiplex PCR; TCRdb's copy has only in-frame clones and lacks some. The top ten clones hold approximately 0.053% of a sample with about 260,000 clones, about 63% of them seen once. Sequenced sample: naive CD4+ T cells from blood. Every receptor here comes from a young man in good health. The CDR3 runs from the conserved cysteine through the conserved F or W. A D gene is named only where the DNA matches it firmly. Expanded clones are given a class, and other clones once, few, many or no size at all.

abundance	d_gene	v_gene	j_gene	CDR3nt	CDR3aa
-	-	TRBV10-3	TRBJ2-7	TGTGCCATCAGTGAGTCGGGGGTGGCCGAGCAGTACTTC	CAISESGVAEQYF
-	-	TRBV29-1	TRBJ1-1	TGCAGCGAGGCGGACACTGAAGCTTTCTTT	CSEADTEAFF
-	-	TRBV7-8	TRBJ2-3	TGTGCCAGCAGCCTCTCGGGGGGCCCAGATACGCAGTATTTT	CASSLSGGPDTQYF
few	-	TRBV7-2	TRBJ2-3	TGTGCCAGCATCTCGATTGACGGGATTGGATTGGATACGCAGTATTTT	CASISIDGIGLDTQYF
-	-	TRBV30	TRBJ2-5	TGTGCCTGGAGTAATTTAGCGGAAGAGACCCAGTACTTC	CAWSNLAEETQYF
-	-	TRBV30	TRBJ1-3	TGTGCCTGGAGTGTAGGGAAGGGTGCTGGAAACACCATATATTTT	CAWSVGKGAGNTIYF
-	TRBD1	TRBV30	TRBJ2-7	TGTGCCTGGAGTGACGGGACAGCTGACGAGCAGTACTTC	CAWSDGTADEQYF
-	-	TRBV29-1	TRBJ2-3	TGCAGCGTTGGGGGGATGGCAGATACGCAGTATTTT	CSVGGMADTQYF
-	TRBD1	TRBV30	TRBJ1-6	TGTGCCTGGAGTAACGGACAGGGGGCCTCACCCCTCCACTTT	CAWSNGQGASPLHF
-	-	TRBV9	TRBJ2-1	TGTGCCAGCAGCTCAGGCGCGGGGCCCTCCTACAATGAGCAGTTCTTC	CASSSGAGPSYNEQFF
-	TRBD2	TRBV30	TRBJ2-2	TGTGCCTGGAGTGTACAGGGGTCGCTAGCGGGACACACCGGGGAGCTGTTTTTT	CAWSVQGSLAGHTGELFF
few	TRBD1	TRBV5-1	TRBJ2-5	TGCGCCAGCAGCTTGTCAGGGGGCCCAGAGACCCAGTACTTC	CASSLSGGPETQYF
-	-	TRBV5-6	TRBJ2-1	TGTGCCAGCAGCATACCGGGGCCCTCCTACAATGAGCAGTTCTTC	CASSIPGPSYNEQFF
-	-	TRBV6-5	TRBJ1-2	TGTGCCAGCAGCCTCAGGGAGGACTATGGCTACACCTTC	CASSLREDYGYTF